This TCR beta chain was observed in a study of blood T cell repertoires in COVID-19. Study context: Some COVID-19 samples were acute and others convalescent; all came from the United States, Italy and Spain. PBMCs, B-cell-depleted T cells, or T cells were the source of the cDNA or gDNA that made up the material.

V trimming: 7 bases; J trimming: 1 base; junction bases outside the gene matches: 2. The germline CDR1 and CDR2 sequences are SGHDT and YYEEEE. This CDR3 has 15 residues. In the original processing: The authors estimated nucleated cell counts from reference gene primer amplification. The repertoire was sequenced with immunoSEQ multiplex PCR; TCRdb's copy has only in-frame clones and lacks some. For V, J and clone size, that table is used; D and trimming come from the DNA. The table lists approximately 30,000 clones, about 85% of them singletons. The chain carries TRBV5-6 and TRBJ2-1; 13 nucleotides align to TRBD2. Sequenced: peripheral blood. The TCR comes from a human donor in a cohort sampled during active COVID-19. The CDR3 reads CASGGLAGSYNEQFF. The CDR3 bases are TGTGCCAGCGGGGGACTAGCGGGGTCCTACAATGAGCAGTTCTTC.